The entry that follows covers one T cell receptor (beta chain) sequence. The junction and the germline gene differ at one end; a read error may be behind it. Assay: immunoSEQ multiplex PCR; the TCRdb copy retains only in-frame clones and omits some. The sample lists 290,000 or so clones; about nine tenths were seen once. CDR1 KGHSH and CDR2 LQKENI come from the germline V gene. The CDR3 is made up of 15 amino acids. These data come from a study of blood T cell repertoires in COVID-19. The V call is TRBV18, the J call TRBJ1-6; D perhaps matches TRBD1 (6 bases). Sequences were obtained from peripheral blood. The receptor's source is a man younger than 35 with active or convalescent COVID-19. DNA of the CDR3: TGTGCCAGCTCACTCAATCCCGGGACATATAAACCAGGGAACTTT. Its translation is CASSLNPGTYKPGNF.